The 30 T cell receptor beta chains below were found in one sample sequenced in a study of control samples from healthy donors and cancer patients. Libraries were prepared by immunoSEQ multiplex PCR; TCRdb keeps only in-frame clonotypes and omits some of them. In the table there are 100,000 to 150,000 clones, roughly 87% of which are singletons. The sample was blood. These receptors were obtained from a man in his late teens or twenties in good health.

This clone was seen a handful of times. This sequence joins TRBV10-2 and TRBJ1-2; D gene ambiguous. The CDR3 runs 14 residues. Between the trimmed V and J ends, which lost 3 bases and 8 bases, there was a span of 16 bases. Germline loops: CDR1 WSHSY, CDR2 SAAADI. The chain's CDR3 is CASSEAGNRGGYTF. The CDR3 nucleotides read TGCGCCAGCAGTGAAGCAGGAAACAGAGGGGGCTACACCTTC.

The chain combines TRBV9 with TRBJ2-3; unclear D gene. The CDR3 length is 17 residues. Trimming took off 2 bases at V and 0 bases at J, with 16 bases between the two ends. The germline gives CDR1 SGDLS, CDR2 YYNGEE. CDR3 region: CASSVGLGGSSTDTQYF. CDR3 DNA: TGTGCCAGCAGCGTGGGGTTAGGCGGCTCAAGCACAGATACGCAGTATTTT.

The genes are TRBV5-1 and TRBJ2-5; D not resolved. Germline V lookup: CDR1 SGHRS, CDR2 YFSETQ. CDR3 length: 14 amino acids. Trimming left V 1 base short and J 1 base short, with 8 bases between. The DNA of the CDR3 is TGCGCCAGCAGCTTGTCATCCAGCCAAGAGACCCAGTACTTC. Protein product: CASSLSSSQETQYF.

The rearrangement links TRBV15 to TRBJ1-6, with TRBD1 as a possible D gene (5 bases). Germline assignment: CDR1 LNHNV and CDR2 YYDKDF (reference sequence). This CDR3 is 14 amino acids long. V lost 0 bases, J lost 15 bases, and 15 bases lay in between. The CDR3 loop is CATSREAGTQVLHF. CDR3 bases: TGTGCCACCAGCAGAGAGGCAGGGACTCAGGTCCTCCACTTT.

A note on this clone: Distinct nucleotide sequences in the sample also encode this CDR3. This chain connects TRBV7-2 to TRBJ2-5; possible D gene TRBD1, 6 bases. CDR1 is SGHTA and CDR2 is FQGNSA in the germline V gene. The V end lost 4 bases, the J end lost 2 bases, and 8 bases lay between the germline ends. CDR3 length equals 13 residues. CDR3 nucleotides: TGTGCCAGCAGCTACAGGGTACAAGAGACCCAGTACTTC. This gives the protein CASSYRVQETQYF.

In DNA form, the CDR3 reads TGTGCCAGCAGTGCCGGGACCGGAGGGGATGAGCAGTTCTTC. Translation gives CASSAGTGGDEQFF. J is TRBJ2-1 and V is TRBV3-1 (or the pseudogene TRBV3-2), with TRBD2 as a possible D gene (6 bases). Germline CDR1 is LGHDT and CDR2 is YNNKEL (reference sequence). With 6 bases removed from V and 8 bases from J, the gap between germline ends came to 17 bases. The CDR3 consists of 14 residues.

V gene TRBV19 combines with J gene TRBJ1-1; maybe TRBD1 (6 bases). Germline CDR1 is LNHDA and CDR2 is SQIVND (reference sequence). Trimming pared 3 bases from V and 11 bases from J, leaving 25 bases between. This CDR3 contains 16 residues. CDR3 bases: TGTGCCAGTAGTATCCCCCTGAACACAGGGAGGAGTGAGGCTTTCTTT. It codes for CASSIPLNTGRSEAFF.

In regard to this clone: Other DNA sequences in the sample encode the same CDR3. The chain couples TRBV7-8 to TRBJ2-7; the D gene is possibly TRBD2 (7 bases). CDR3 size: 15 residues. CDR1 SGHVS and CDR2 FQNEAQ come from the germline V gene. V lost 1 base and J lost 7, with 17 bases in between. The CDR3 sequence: CASSLGRRGAGEQYF. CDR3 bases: TGTGCCAGCAGCTTAGGGCGACGGGGGGCGGGTGAGCAGTACTTC. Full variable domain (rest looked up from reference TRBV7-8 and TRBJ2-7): GAGVSQSPRYKVAKRGQDVALRCDPISGHVSLFWYQQALGQGPEFLTYFQNEAQLDKSGLPSDRFFAERPEGSVSTLKIQRTQQEDSAVYLCASSLGRRGAGEQYFGPGTRLTVT.

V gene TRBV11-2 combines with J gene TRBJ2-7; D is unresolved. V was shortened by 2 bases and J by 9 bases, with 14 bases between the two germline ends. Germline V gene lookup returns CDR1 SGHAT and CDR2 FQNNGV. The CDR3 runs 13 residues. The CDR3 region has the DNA TGTGCCAGCAGCTTAAACACCCAGTCCGGGCAGTACTTC. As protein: CASSLNTQSGQYF.

This CDR3 reads CASSPQPRNTEAFF. DNA for the CDR3: TGTGCCAGCAGCCCCCAACCTAGGAACACTGAAGCTTTCTTT. The chain combines TRBV7-9 with TRBJ1-1; D unclear. CDR1 and CDR2 from the germline V gene are SEHNR and FQNEAQ (reference sequence). The CDR3 has 14 amino acids. V was pared by 5 bases and J by 1 base, with 11 bases between.

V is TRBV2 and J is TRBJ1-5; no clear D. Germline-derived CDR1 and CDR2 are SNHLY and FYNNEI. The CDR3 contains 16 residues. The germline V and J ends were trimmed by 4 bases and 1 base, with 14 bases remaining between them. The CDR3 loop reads CASSVIGRRSNQPQHF. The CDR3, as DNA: TGTGCCAGCAGTGTGATCGGACGGAGAAGCAATCAGCCCCAGCATTTT.

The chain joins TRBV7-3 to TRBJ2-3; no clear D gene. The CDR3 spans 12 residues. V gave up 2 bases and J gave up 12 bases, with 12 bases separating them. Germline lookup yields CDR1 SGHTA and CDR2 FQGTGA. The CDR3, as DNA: TGTGCCAGCAGCTTAGGCGAAACCACTCAGTATTTT. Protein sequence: CASSLGETTQYF.

This CDR3 reads CASTRPGQGLTGELFF. The CDR3 DNA reads as TGTGCCAGTACCCGCCCGGGACAGGGGCTCACCGGGGAGCTGTTTTTT. The J gene is TRBJ2-2, the V gene TRBV19, with TRBD1 identical over 10 bases. The length of the CDR3 is 16 residues. Germline assignment: CDR1 LNHDA and CDR2 SQIVND (reference sequence). V lost 7 bases to trimming and J lost 4 bases; unmatched junction nucleotides: 9.

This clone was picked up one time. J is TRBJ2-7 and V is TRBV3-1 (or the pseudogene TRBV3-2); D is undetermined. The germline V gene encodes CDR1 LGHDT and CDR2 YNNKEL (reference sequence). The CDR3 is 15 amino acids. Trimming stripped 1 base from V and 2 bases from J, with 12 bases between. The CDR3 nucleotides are TGTGCCAGCAGCCAAGGTGTGTTGGTAGCCTACGAGCAGTACTTC. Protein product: CASSQGVLVAYEQYF.

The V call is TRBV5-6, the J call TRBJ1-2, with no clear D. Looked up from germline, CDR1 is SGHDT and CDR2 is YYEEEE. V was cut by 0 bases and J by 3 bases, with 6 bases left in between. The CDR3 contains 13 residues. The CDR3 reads CASSLEQYYGYTF. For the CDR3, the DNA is TGTGCCAGCAGCTTGGAACAGTACTATGGCTACACCTTC.

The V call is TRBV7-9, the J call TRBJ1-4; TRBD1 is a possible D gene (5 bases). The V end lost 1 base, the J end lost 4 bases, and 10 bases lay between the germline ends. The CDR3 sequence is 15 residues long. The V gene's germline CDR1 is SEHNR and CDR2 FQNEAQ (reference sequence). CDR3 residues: CASSLGQPVNEKLFF. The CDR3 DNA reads TGTGCCAGCAGCTTAGGACAGCCGGTTAATGAAAAACTGTTTTTT.

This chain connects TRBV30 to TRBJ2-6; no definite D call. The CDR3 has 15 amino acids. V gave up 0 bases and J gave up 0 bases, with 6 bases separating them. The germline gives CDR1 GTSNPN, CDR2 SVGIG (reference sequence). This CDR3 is CAWSVGPSGANVLTF. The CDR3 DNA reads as TGTGCCTGGAGTGTCGGCCCCTCTGGGGCCAACGTCCTGACTTTC.

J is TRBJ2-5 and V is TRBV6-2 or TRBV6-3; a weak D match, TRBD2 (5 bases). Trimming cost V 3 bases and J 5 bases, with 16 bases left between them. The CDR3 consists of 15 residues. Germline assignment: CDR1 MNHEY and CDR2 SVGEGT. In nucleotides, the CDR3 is TGTGCCAGCAGTTATGGAGCGGACGCCCGGGAGACCCAGTACTTC. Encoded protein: CASSYGADARETQYF.

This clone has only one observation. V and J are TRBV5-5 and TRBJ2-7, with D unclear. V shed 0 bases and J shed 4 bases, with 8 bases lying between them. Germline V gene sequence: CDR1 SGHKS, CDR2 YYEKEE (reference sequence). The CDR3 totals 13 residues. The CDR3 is CASSLGPAYEQYF. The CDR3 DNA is TGTGCCAGCAGCTTGGGTCCAGCGTACGAGCAGTACTTC. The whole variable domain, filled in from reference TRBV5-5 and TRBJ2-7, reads DAGVTQSPTHLIKTRGQQVTLRCSPISGHKSVSWYQQVLGQGPQFIFQYYEKEERGRGNFPDRFSARQFPNYSSELNVNALLLGDSALYLCASSLGPAYEQYFGPGTRLTVT.

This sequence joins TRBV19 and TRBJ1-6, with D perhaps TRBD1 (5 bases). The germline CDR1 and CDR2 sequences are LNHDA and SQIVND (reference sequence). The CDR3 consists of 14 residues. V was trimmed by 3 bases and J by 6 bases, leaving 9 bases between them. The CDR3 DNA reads TGTGCCAGTAGTATGGGACCGAGTAATTCACCCCTCCACTTT. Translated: CASSMGPSNSPLHF. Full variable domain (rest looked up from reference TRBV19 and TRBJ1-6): DGGITQSPKYLFRKEGQNVTLSCEQNLNHDAMYWYRQDPGQGLRLIYYSQIVNDFQKGDIAEGYSVSREKKESFPLTVTSAQKNPTAFYLCASSMGPSNSPLHFGNGTRLTVT.

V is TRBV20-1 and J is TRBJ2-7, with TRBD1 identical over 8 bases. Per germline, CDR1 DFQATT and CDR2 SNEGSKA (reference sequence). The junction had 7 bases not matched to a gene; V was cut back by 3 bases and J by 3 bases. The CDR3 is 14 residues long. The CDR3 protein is CSASPLQGDYEQYF. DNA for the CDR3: TGCAGTGCTAGTCCCCTACAGGGGGACTACGAGCAGTACTTC.

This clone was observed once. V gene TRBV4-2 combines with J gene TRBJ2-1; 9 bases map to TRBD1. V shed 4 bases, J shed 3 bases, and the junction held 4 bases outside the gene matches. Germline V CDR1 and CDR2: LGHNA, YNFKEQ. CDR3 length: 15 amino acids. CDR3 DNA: TGTGCCAGCAGCCGAACAGGGGGCCGCTACAATGAGCAGTTCTTC. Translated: CASSRTGGRYNEQFF.

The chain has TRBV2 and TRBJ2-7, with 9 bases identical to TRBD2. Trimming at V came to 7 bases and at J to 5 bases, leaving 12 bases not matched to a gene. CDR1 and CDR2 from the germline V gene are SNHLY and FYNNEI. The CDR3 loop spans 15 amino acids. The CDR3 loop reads CASKSLTSGTHEQYF. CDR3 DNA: TGTGCCAGCAAGAGCCTGACTAGCGGCACCCACGAGCAGTACTTC. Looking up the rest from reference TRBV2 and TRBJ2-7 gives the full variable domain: EPEVTQTPSHQVTQMGQEVILRCVPISNHLYFYWYRQILGQKVEFLVSFYNNEISEKSEIFDDQFSVERPDGSNFTLKIRSTKLEDSAMYFCASKSLTSGTHEQYFGPGTRLTVT.

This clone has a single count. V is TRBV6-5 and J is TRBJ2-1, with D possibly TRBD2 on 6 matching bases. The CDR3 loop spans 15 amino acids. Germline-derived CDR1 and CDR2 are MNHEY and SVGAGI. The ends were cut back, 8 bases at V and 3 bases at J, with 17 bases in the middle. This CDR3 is CASRRSGFNYNEQFF. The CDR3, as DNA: TGTGCCAGCCGACGTAGCGGTTTTAACTACAATGAGCAGTTCTTC.

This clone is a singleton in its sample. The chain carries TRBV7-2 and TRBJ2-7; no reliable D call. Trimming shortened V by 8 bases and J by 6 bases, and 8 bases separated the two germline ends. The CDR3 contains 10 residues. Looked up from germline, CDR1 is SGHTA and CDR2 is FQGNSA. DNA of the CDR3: TGTGCCAGCGGTGGTTTCGAGCAGTACTTC. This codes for CASGGFEQYF.

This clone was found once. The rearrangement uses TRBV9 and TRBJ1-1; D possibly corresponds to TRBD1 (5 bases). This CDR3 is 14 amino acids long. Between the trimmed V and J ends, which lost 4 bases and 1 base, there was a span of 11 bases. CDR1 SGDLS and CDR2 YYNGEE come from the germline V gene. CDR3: CASSSGGENTEAFF. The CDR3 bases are TGTGCCAGCAGCTCAGGAGGGGAGAACACTGAAGCTTTCTTT.

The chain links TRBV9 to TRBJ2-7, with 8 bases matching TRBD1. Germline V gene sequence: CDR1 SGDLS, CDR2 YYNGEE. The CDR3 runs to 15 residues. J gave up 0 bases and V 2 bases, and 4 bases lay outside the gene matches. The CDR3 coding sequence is TGTGCCAGCAGCGTCGACAGGGGAAGCTCCTACGAGCAGTACTTC. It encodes CASSVDRGSSYEQYF.

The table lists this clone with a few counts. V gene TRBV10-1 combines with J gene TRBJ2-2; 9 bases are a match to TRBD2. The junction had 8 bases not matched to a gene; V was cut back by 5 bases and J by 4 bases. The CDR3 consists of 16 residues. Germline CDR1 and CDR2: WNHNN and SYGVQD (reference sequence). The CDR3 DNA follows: TGCGCCAGCAGTAGATCTAGCGGGGTGAGCACCGGGGAGCTGTTTTTT. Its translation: CASSRSSGVSTGELFF.

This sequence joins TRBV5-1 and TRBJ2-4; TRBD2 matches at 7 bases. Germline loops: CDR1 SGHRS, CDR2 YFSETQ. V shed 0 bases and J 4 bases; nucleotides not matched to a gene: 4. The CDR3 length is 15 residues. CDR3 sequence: CASSLGASGKNIQYF. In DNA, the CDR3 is TGCGCCAGCAGCTTGGGGGCTAGCGGAAAAAACATTCAGTACTTC.

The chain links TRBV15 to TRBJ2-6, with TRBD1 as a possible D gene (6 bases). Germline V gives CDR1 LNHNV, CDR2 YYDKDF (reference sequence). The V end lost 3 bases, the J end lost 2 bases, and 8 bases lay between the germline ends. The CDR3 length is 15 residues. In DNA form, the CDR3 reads TGTGCCACCAGCAGGAGGACAGCTGGGGCCAACGTCCTGACTTTC. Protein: CATSRRTAGANVLTF.